What follows is one TCR beta chain and its context. In its sample, this clone was seen once. The clone's antigen remains unknown. Base-call qualities are not available, and no considerably larger clone is one nucleotide away. The entry originates in a study of T cell clones after liver transplantation (dated by TCRdb to the late 2010s). Context from the whole study: The samples were obtained from ITN030ST, a randomized trial that attempted immunosuppression withdrawal within 2 years after liver transplantation. Donor-reactive T cell clones were identified using TCRbeta sequencing after a pre-transplant mixed lymphocyte reaction and were then followed in post-transplant blood. As an antigen-independent comparator for the donor-reactive sequences, third party-reactive TCRbeta sequences from pre-transplant MLRs were identified as well. Three of the eight recipients were HCV-positive; the others were transplanted for non-autoimmune, non-viral indications. The subjects received no induction therapy and were kept on standard immunosuppression until randomization at 12-24 months post-transplant. Tolerance meant complete immunosuppression withdrawal for at least one year without liver enzymes rising beyond twice the upper limit of normal. Blood samples were taken pre-transplant, pre-randomization before withdrawal, and post-randomization after full withdrawal or failed withdrawal. A cohort of 8 liver transplant recipients was studied, of whom 3 were classified as tolerant and 5 as non-tolerant. On the study overall, not on this receptor specifically: Conclusions were preliminary, limited by small, heterogeneous patient numbers and non-standardized post-transplant time points. Because allograft tissue specimens were not available, migration of donor-reactive T cells into the graft, rather than deletion, may have occurred. Low numbers of available donor cells limited the measurable donor-reactive repertoire in two subjects. Donor-reactive sequences declined more than third party-reactive ones, suggesting partial antigen-specific deletion unrelated to withdrawal success. When repertoire turnover was taken into account, detection of donor-reactive sequences was significantly reduced in 7 of 8 subjects for CD4 and in 8 of 8 subjects for CD8. In most of the 8 subjects, circulating donor-reactive CD4 TCRbeta sequences decreased significantly after transplant, regardless of tolerance or HCV status.

Using immunoSEQ, frozen genomic DNA was subjected to high-throughput TCRbeta CDR3 sequencing, a process that included PCR amplification, mapping, bias correction and internal controls. The source study handled its data this way. Only productive rearrangements were retained, and each unique TCRbeta sequence was defined by its CDR3 nucleotide sequence together with its V and J gene. Donor-reactive sequences required at least 5-fold expansion in CFSE-low cells versus unstimulated pre-transplant cells and at least 0.01% frequency. Per-subject minimum frequency thresholds, based on the lowest-template unstimulated sample, ensured at least 90% detection power. Jensen-Shannon divergence between the top 1000 TCRbeta sequences post- versus pre-transplant served as the measure of repertoire turnover. Changes in detection of donor-reactive sequences were tested with two-sided Fisher's exact tests. TCRdb mirrors the immuneACCESS table, restricted to in-frame sequences. Some clones are absent from its copies; in checked studies, under half trace to an unresolved V gene, and the reason for the others is unknown. V and J calls and clone size are given by that table; D and trimming were obtained from the DNA. For this sample there are about 120,000 clones; over 75% appear just once. Together, the top ten hold approximately 0.88% of the sample.

Unstimulated PBMCs, after thawing, were stained for CD3, CD4 and CD8 and then FACS-sorted into CD3+CD4+ and CD3+CD8+ populations. All 8 studied subjects were randomized to withdrawal of immunosuppression. The Qiagen DNeasy Blood and Tissue Kit was used for genomic DNA isolation. Trimmed from V: 5 bases; trimmed from J: 2 bases; junction bases lacking a gene match: 2. As encoded in the germline V gene, CDR1 is WSHSY while CDR2 is SAAADI. Counted from cysteine to phenylalanine, this CDR3 has 14 amino acids. Of the read, only the CDR3 DNA is kept; its 42 bases are in frame from base 1. The source was CD4+ T cells from blood, collected 12 months after liver transplant. This receptor was obtained from a human patient who received a liver transplant. Where a transplant has occurred, the graft donor may have supplied some of the T cells. The chain is made from TRBV10-2 and TRBJ1-5, and 8 junction bases match TRBD1. The nucleotide sequence is TGCGCCAGCAGTCAACAGGGGGGCAATCAGCCCCAGCATTTT. Its coded protein is CASSQQGGNQPQHF.